Shown below are 25 T cell receptor beta chains from a single sample sequenced in a study of T cells in Graves' hyperthyroidism and ophthalmopathy. TCR beta CDR3 regions were amplified from RNA. When the TCR CDR3 underwent first-round RT-PCR, the HTBI primer set was used. TCRdb reprocessed the multiplex PCR reads via MiXCR and lists one record per CDR3 protein. The data show 650,000 to 800,000 distinct CDR3 sequences, approximately 42% seen once. Specimen: peripheral blood or thyroid tissue (not recorded which). These receptors all stem from an adult man with Graves' disease, either hyperthyroidism or ophthalmopathy (not recorded which).

This clonotype was detected ten times or more. This chain links TRBV2 with TRBJ1-6; D remains unclear. The germline gives CDR1 SNHLY, CDR2 FYNNEI. This CDR3 has 14 residues. The V and J ends lost 6 bases and 7 bases respectively, with 13 bases between them. CDR3 protein: CASSPAGNNSPLHF. The CDR3 DNA follows: TGTGCCAGCAGCCCCGCGGGGAACAATTCACCCCTCCACTTT. The full variable domain, rest sourced from reference TRBV2 and TRBJ1-6, is EPEVTQTPSHQVTQMGQEVILRCVPISNHLYFYWYRQILGQKVEFLVSFYNNEISEKSEIFDDQFSVERPDGSNFTLKIRSTKLEDSAMYFCASSPAGNNSPLHFGNGTRLTVT.

The rearrangement joins TRBV7-9 to TRBJ2-7, with D maybe TRBD2 (6 bases). Trimming stripped 5 bases from V and 3 bases from J, with 17 bases between. Germline values: CDR1 SEHNR, CDR2 FQNEAQ (reference sequence). The CDR3 consists of 15 residues. The CDR3 is CASSRWGEFYYEQYF. CDR3 bases: TGTGCCAGCAGCCGTTGGGGGGAGTTCTACTACGAGCAGTACTTC.

This rearrangement joins TRBV7-9 to TRBJ1-6; TRBD1 agrees at 10 bases. This CDR3 has 16 amino acids. V trimming: 8 bases; J trimming: 10 bases; junction bases outside the gene matches: 14. The germline CDR1 and CDR2 sequences are SEHNR and FQNEAQ (reference sequence). Here the CDR3 reads CASGPTPGQGFSPLHF. DNA of the CDR3: TGTGCCAGCGGCCCCACCCCGGGACAGGGGTTCTCACCCCTCCACTTT.

The chain carries TRBV10-3 and TRBJ1-1, with D uncertain. V was pared by 4 bases and J by 7 bases, with 10 bases between. The CDR3 runs 12 residues. Germline V gives CDR1 ENHRY, CDR2 SYGVKD. CDR3 loop: CAISAVGNEAFF. The CDR3 DNA reads as TGTGCCATCAGTGCCGTAGGGAATGAAGCTTTCTTT.

The rearrangement joins TRBV11-1 to TRBJ1-5; 7 bases fit TRBD1. The ends lost 9 bases at V and 3 bases at J; junction bases unmatched: 14. Germline-derived CDR1 and CDR2 are SGHAT and FQDESV (reference sequence). CDR3 length equals 16 residues. The CDR3 DNA sequence: TGTGCCAGTAGTCGCACAGGGGCCCGTCCCAATCAGCCCCAGCATTTT. This codes for CASSRTGARPNQPQHF.

This rearrangement joins TRBV15 to TRBJ2-7; 7 bases line up with TRBD1. Germline-derived CDR1 and CDR2 are LNHNV and YYDKDF (reference sequence). J was trimmed by 2 bases and V by 8 bases; bases with no gene match: 6. The CDR3 runs 13 residues. The CDR3 DNA sequence: TGTGCCACCCAAATCGACAGGGCCTACGAGCAGTACTTC. Translated: CATQIDRAYEQYF.

The chain employs TRBV20-1 and TRBJ1-5, with a tentative D call TRBD1 (5 bases). The CDR3 consists of 14 residues. Germline V CDR1 and CDR2: DFQATT, SNEGSKA (reference sequence). V was cut by 2 bases and J by 13 bases, with 21 bases left in between. DNA of the CDR3: TGCAGTGCTAGACGTCCCAGGGCGAGGGAGCATCAGCATTTT. It yields the protein CSARRPRAREHQHF.

This chain uses TRBV20-1 with TRBJ2-5, with 7 bases identical to TRBD2. The CDR3 totals 14 residues. The germline V gene has CDR1 DFQATT and CDR2 SNEGSKA (reference sequence). V trimming: 8 bases; J trimming: 2 bases; junction bases outside the gene matches: 11. The CDR3, as DNA: TGCAGTCCCCTTGGTAGCGGGCTACAAGAGACCCAGTACTTC. Translating it yields CSPLGSGLQETQYF.

This clonotype was observed at least ten times. J is TRBJ1-1 and V is TRBV12-3 or TRBV12-4; D is undetermined. The CDR3 sequence is 11 residues long. The V gene lost 6 bases and the J gene lost 0 bases, with 2 bases spanning the gap. CDR3 DNA sequence: TGTGCCAGCAGGGTGAACACTGAAGCTTTCTTT. This gives the protein CASRVNTEAFF.

A note on this clonotype: Germline is not matched at one junction end, which may reflect a read error. This chain links TRBV5-5 with TRBJ1-2; no reliable D call. The CDR3 covers 14 residues. Germline CDR1 reads SGHKS; CDR2 reads YYEKEE (reference sequence). Here the CDR3 reads CASSNSGTNYGYTF. DNA for the CDR3: TGCGCCAGCAGCAACTCCGGGACTAACTATGGCTACACCTTC.

This clonotype was counted ten times or more. This sequence joins TRBV20-1 and TRBJ1-5; D unresolved. CDR1 and CDR2 from the germline V gene are DFQATT and SNEGSKA (reference sequence). The CDR3 has 12 amino acids. Trimming removed 0 bases from V and 6 bases from J, with 6 bases in between. Here the CDR3 DNA reads TGCAGTGCTAGAGATATGGGTCAGCCCCAGCATTTT. This sequence encodes CSARDMGQPQHF.

This rearrangement joins TRBV7-9 to TRBJ1-1, with a tentative D call TRBD1 (5 bases). V gave up 6 bases and J gave up 6 bases, with 14 bases separating them. In germline, CDR1 is SEHNR, CDR2 FQNEAQ (reference sequence). The CDR3 extends over 13 amino acids. Here the CDR3 reads CASSLRGTAEAFF. CDR3 coding DNA: TGTGCCAGCAGTTTACGGGGGACGGCTGAAGCTTTCTTT.

This chain connects TRBV6-4 to TRBJ1-1; D uncertain. V lost 5 bases and J lost 4, with 17 bases in between. Germline V lookup: CDR1 MRHNA, CDR2 SNTAGT. There are 15 residues in the CDR3. The CDR3 region is CASSHGSAQSTEAFF. In nucleotides, the CDR3 is TGTGCCAGCAGTCACGGATCAGCCCAGAGCACTGAAGCTTTCTTT.

There are many counts of this clonotype. The chain joins TRBV6-5 to TRBJ1-6, with D unresolved. The ends were cut back, 2 bases at V and 10 bases at J, with 21 bases in the middle. Germline lookup yields CDR1 MNHEY and CDR2 SVGAGI. This CDR3 spans 17 amino acids. This CDR3 reads CASSYAQAGSYGSPLHF. The CDR3 DNA reads as TGTGCCAGCAGTTACGCCCAAGCTGGGAGTTATGGCTCACCCCTCCACTTT.

This chain uses TRBV20-1 with TRBJ1-3; TRBD1 agrees at 7 bases. This CDR3 is built from 13 residues. The germline CDR1 and CDR2 sequences are DFQATT and SNEGSKA (reference sequence). V lost 5 bases and J lost 4; bases outside the gene matches: 5. As DNA, the CDR3 is TGCAGTGCTGGAAAGACAGGGGGAAACACCATATATTTT. Residues: CSAGKTGGNTIYF.

The chain couples TRBV7-9 to TRBJ1-4; weak D call: TRBD1 (5 bases). The germline gives CDR1 SEHNR, CDR2 FQNEAQ (reference sequence). Trimming left V 11 bases short and J 6 bases short, with 16 bases between. The CDR3 consists of 13 residues. The CDR3 sequence: CAPRAKGDEKLFF. CDR3 DNA sequence: TGTGCCCCAAGGGCTAAAGGGGATGAAAAACTGTTTTTT.

The chain uses TRBV10-3 and TRBJ1-6; maybe TRBD1 (5 bases). Trimming pared 2 bases from V and 5 bases from J, leaving 7 bases between. CDR3 size: 14 residues. The germline gives CDR1 ENHRY, CDR2 SYGVKD. CDR3 sequence reads: CAISERRDNSPLHF. CDR3 sequence (DNA): TGTGCCATCAGTGAGCGCAGGGATAATTCACCCCTCCACTTT.

The sample holds many counts of this clonotype. The gene calls are TRBV10-3 and TRBJ1-1; 7 nucleotides match TRBD1. The V segment lost 5 bases and the J segment 3 bases; nucleotides outside the gene matches: 6. Germline CDR1 ENHRY, CDR2 SYGVKD. The CDR3 runs 14 residues. The CDR3 nucleotides are TGTGCCATCAGTAAACAGGGGAGAGACACTGAAGCTTTCTTT. It translates to CAISKQGRDTEAFF.

As regards this clonotype: One end of the junction does not line up with germline, which may come from a read error. The chain uses TRBV10-2 and TRBJ2-2, with D perhaps TRBD1 (6 bases). In germline, CDR1 is WSHSY, CDR2 SAAADI. CDR3 length: 13 amino acids. The chain's CDR3 is CASRTENTGELFF. The CDR3 coding sequence is TGTGCCAGTCGGACAGAGAACACCGGGGAGCTGTTTTTT.

The chain is built from TRBV19 and TRBJ2-5; 8 nucleotides line up with TRBD1. The germline V gene has CDR1 LNHDA and CDR2 SQIVND (reference sequence). This CDR3 is built from 15 residues. Unmatched junction bases numbered 13, after V lost 9 bases and J lost 4 bases. CDR3 in amino acids: CASSLRQGRGETQYF. In DNA, the CDR3 is TGTGCCAGCAGCTTGAGACAGGGGCGAGGAGAGACCCAGTACTTC.

This clonotype was recorded many times. The rearrangement uses TRBV20-1 and TRBJ2-5, with D perhaps matching TRBD1 or TRBD2 (6 bases each). The CDR3 covers 13 residues. Germline V gives CDR1 DFQATT, CDR2 SNEGSKA (reference sequence). Trimming took off 3 bases at V and 4 bases at J, with 12 bases between the two ends. Here the CDR3 DNA reads TGCAGTGCTAGCCCGGGGGCGCGAGAGACCCAGTACTTC. This gives the protein CSASPGARETQYF.

This clonotype was seen many times. The chain has TRBV15 and TRBJ2-6; a possible D gene is TRBD2 (5 bases). Trimming removed 5 bases from V and 1 base from J, with 12 bases in between. Germline V gene lookup returns CDR1 LNHNV and CDR2 YYDKDF (reference sequence). This CDR3 has 16 residues. As DNA, the CDR3 is TGTGCCACCAGCCAAATAAGGAGGTCTGGGGCCAACGTCCTGACTTTC. It encodes CATSQIRRSGANVLTF.

There are many counts of this clonotype. This rearrangement joins TRBV5-1 to TRBJ2-2, with D tentatively TRBD2 (5 bases). Looked up from germline, CDR1 is SGHRS and CDR2 is YFSETQ. The V and J ends lost 0 bases and 6 bases respectively, with 9 bases between them. The CDR3 is 14 residues long. This CDR3 reads CASSLDGEPGELFF. In nucleotides, the CDR3 is TGCGCCAGCAGCTTGGACGGGGAACCCGGGGAGCTGTTTTTT.

With regard to this clonotype: Relative to the germline gene, one junction end is altered; a read error may explain this. The chain employs TRBV10-3 and TRBJ2-5; tentative D call: TRBD2 (5 bases). From germline, CDR1 is ENHRY and CDR2 SYGVKD. This CDR3 comprises 15 residues. CDR3 sequence reads: CANSYGRGLQETQYF. The CDR3 DNA sequence: TGTGCCAACAGTTACGGTCGAGGGCTCCAAGAGACCCAGTACTTC.

This chain joins TRBV6-5 and TRBJ2-5, with D tentatively TRBD1 (5 bases). Germline V gene data show CDR1 as MNHEY and CDR2 as SVGAGI. The V and J ends lost 2 bases and 5 bases respectively, with 15 bases between them. CDR3 size: 15 residues. CDR3 nucleotides: TGTGCCAGCAGTTACGCGCTCAGGGTGGGGGAGACCCAGTACTTC. Translation gives CASSYALRVGETQYF.